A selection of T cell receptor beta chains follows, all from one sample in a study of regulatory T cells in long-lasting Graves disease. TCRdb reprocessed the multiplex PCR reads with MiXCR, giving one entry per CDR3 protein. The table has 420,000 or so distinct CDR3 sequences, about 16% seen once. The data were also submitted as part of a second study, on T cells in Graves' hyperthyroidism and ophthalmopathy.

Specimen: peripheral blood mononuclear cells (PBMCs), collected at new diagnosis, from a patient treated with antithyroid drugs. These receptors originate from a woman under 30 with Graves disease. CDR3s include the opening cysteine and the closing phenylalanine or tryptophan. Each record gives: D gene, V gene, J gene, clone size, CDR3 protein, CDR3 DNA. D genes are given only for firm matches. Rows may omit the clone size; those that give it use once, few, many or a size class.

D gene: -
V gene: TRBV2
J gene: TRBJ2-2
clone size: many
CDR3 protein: CASSEATGNTGELFF
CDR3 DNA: TGTGCCAGCAGTGAAGCGACAGGGAACACCGGGGAGCTGTTTTTT

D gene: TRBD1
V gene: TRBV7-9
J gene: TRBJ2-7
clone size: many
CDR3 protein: CASSPRDRGHEQYF
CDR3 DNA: TGTGCCAGCAGCCCCCGGGACAGGGGGCATGAGCAGTACTTC

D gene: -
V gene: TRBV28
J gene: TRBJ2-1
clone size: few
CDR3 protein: CASSQMVRVGLGLYNEQFF
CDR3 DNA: TGTGCCAGCAGCCAGATGGTCCGTGTTGGTCTGGGATTATACAATGAGCAGTTCTTC

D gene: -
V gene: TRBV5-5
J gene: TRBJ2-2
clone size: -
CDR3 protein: CASKENTGELFF
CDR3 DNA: TGCGCCAGCAAAGAGAACACCGGGGAGCTGTTTTTT

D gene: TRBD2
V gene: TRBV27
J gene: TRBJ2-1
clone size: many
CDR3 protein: CASNKAGAAHEQFF
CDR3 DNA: TGTGCCAGCAATAAAGCGGGAGCGGCTCATGAGCAGTTCTTC

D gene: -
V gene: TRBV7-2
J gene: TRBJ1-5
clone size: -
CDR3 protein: CASSPRGSGSQHF
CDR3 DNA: TGTGCCAGCAGCCCTCGAGGGAGTGGGTCCCAGCATTTT

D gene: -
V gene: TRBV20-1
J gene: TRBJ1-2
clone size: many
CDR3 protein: CSAYTGNYGYTF
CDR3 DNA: TGCAGTGCTTACACAGGGAACTATGGCTACACCTTC

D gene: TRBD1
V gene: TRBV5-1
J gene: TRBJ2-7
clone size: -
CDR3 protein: CASSPWDRGNEQYF
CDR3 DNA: TGCGCCAGCAGCCCATGGGACAGGGGGAACGAGCAGTACTTC

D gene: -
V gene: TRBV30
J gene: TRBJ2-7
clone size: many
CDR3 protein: CAWSVDSEQYF
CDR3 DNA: TGTGCCTGGAGTGTAGACAGCGAGCAGTACTTC

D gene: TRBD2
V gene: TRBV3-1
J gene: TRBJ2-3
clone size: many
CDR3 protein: CASSQQLAGFPDTQYF
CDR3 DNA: TGTGCCAGCAGCCAACAGCTAGCGGGATTTCCAGATACGCAGTATTTT

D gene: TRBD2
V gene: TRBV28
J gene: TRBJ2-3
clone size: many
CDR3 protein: CASSLGLYSGRDTYTQYF
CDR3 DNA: TGTGCCAGCAGTCTCGGGCTGTATAGCGGGAGGGACACATATACGCAGTATTTT

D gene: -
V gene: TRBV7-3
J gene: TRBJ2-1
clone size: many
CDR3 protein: CASSLIPGNNEQFF
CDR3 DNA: TGTGCCAGCAGCTTAATTCCGGGGAACAATGAGCAGTTCTTC

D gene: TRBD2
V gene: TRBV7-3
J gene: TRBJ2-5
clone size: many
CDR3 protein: CASSFGLADMETQYF
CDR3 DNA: TGTGCCAGCAGCTTCGGGCTAGCGGATATGGAGACCCAGTACTTC

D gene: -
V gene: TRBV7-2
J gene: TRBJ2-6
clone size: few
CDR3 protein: CASSFGRALGGANVLTF
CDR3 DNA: TGTGCCAGCAGCTTCGGCAGGGCCTTAGGTGGGGCCAACGTCCTGACTTTC

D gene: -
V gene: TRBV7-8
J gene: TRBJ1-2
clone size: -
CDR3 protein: CASSPLRAGVHGYTF
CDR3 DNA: TGTGCCAGCAGCCCCCTGCGGGCAGGTGTCCATGGCTACACCTTC

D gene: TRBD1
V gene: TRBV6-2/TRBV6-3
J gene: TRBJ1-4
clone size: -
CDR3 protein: CASSTNRGEKLFF
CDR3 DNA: TGTGCCAGCAGTACTAACAGGGGCGAAAAACTGTTTTTT

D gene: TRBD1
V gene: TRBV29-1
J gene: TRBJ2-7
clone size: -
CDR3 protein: CSVESGTENYEQYF
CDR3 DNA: TGCAGCGTTGAATCCGGGACAGAAAACTACGAGCAGTACTTC

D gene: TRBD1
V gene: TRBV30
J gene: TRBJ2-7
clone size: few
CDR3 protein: CALRTGGEQYF
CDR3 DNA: TGTGCCCTCCGGACAGGGGGCGAGCAGTACTTC

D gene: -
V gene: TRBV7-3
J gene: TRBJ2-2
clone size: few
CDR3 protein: CASSSMGRGDANTGELFF
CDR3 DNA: TGTGCCAGCAGCTCGATGGGCCGGGGAGACGCGAACACCGGGGAGCTGTTTTTT

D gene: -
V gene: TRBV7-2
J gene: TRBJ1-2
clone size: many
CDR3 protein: CASSLEPGYGYTF
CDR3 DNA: TGTGCCAGCAGCTTAGAGCCGGGCTATGGCTACACCTTC

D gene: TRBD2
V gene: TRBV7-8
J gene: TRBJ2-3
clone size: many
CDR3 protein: CASIPRLAQSTDTQYF
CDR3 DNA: TGTGCCAGCATCCCTAGACTAGCTCAGAGCACAGATACGCAGTATTTT

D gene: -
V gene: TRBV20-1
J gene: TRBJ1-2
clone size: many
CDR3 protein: CSATRDYGYTF
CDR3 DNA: TGCAGTGCTACCAGGGATTATGGCTACACCTTC

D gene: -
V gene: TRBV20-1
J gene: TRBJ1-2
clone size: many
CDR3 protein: CSAKQENYGYTF
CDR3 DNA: TGCAGTGCTAAACAGGAGAACTATGGCTACACCTTC

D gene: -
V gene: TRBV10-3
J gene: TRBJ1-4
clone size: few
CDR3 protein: CATTAGATNEKLFF
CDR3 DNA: TGTGCCACCACGGCCGGCGCAACTAATGAAAAACTGTTTTTT

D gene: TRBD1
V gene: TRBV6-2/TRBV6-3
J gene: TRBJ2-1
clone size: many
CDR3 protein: CASSPRTGAYEQFF
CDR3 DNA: TGTGCCAGCAGTCCACGGACAGGGGCCTACGAGCAGTTCTTC

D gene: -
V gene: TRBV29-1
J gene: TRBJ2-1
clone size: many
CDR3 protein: CSVQGLSYNEQFF
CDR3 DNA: TGCAGCGTCCAGGGACTCTCCTACAATGAGCAGTTCTTC

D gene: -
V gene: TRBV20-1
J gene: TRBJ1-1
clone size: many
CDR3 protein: CSASRDNMNTEAFF
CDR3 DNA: TGCAGTGCTAGCAGGGACAACATGAACACTGAAGCTTTCTTT

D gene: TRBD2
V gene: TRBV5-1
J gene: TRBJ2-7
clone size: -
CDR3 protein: CASSLTSGEAEQGFCEQYF
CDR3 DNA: TGCGCCAGCAGCTTGACTAGCGGGGAGGCGGAACAGGGATTTTGTGAGCAGTACTTC

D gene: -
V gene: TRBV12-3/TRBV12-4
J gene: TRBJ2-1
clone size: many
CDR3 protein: CASTLSRVEQFF
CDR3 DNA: TGTGCCAGCACCCTATCCAGGGTCGAGCAGTTCTTC

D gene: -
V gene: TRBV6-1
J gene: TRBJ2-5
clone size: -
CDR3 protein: CASLNRRGETQYF
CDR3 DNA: TGTGCCAGCTTAAATAGGAGGGGCGAGACCCAGTACTTC

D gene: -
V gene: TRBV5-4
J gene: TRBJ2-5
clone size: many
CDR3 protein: CASSTPTGNQETQYF
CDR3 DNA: TGTGCCAGCAGCACCCCGACAGGCAATCAAGAGACCCAGTACTTC

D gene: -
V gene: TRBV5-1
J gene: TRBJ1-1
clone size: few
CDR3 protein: CASSPLGTPNTEAFF
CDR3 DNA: TGCGCCAGCAGCCCCCTCGGTACACCGAACACTGAAGCTTTCTTT

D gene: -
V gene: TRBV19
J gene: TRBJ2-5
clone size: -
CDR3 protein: CASTQGKETQYF
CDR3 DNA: TGTGCCAGTACCCAGGGTAAAGAGACCCAGTACTTC

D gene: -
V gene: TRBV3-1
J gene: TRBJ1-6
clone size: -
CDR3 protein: CASSQDQGFPPPPHF
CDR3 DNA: TGTGCCAGCAGCCAAGACCAGGGGTTTCCACCCCCACCCCACTTT

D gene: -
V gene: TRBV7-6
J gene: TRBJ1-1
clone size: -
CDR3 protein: CASSLGSLRGLGSEAFF
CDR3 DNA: TGTGCCAGCAGCCTAGGCTCCCTTCGGGGCCTCGGTAGTGAAGCTTTCTTT

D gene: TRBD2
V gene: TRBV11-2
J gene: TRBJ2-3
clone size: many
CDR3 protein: CASSLAASGSADTQYF
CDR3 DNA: TGTGCCAGCAGCTTAGCGGCTAGCGGGAGTGCAGATACGCAGTATTTT

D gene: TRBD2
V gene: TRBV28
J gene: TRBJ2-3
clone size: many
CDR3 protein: CASSLGLAGDIDTQYF
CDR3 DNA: TGTGCCAGCAGTTTGGGACTAGCGGGAGACATAGATACGCAGTATTTT

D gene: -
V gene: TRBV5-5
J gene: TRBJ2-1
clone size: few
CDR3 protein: CASSFTPLGANEQFF
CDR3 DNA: TGTGCCAGCAGCTTCACTCCGCTAGGGGCCAATGAGCAGTTCTTC

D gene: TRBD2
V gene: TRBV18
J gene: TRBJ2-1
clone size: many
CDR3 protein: CASSPKRLAGVFNEQFF
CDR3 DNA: TGTGCCAGCTCACCGAAACGACTAGCGGGAGTGTTCAATGAGCAGTTCTTC

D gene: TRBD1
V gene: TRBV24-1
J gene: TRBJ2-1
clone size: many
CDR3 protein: CATSHYRGPYNEQFF
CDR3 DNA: TGTGCCACCAGTCACTACAGGGGACCCTACAATGAGCAGTTCTTC

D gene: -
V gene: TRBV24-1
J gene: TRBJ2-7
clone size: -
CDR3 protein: CATSDSQGDSYNEQYF
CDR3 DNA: TGTGCCACCAGTGATTCCCAGGGTGACTCCTACAATGAGCAGTACTTC

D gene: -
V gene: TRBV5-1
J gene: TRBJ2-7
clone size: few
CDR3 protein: CASSVGGAEQYF
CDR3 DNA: TGTGCCAGCAGCGTAGGAGGAGCCGAGCAGTACTTC

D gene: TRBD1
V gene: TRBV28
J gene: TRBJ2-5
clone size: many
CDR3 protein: CASSTLRQGRLETQYF
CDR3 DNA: TGTGCCAGCAGTACTCTCAGACAGGGGCGCTTGGAGACCCAGTACTTC

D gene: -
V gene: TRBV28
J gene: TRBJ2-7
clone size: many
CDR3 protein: CASSSGRPGVLDEQYF
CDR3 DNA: TGTGCCAGCAGTTCCGGACGGCCAGGGGTACTTGACGAGCAGTACTTC

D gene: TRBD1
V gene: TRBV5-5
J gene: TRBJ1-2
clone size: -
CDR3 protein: CASSFWDSGYGYTF
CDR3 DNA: TGTGCCAGCAGCTTCTGGGACAGCGGCTATGGCTACACCTTC

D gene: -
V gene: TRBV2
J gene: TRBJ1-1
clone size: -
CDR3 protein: CAGTGLNTEAFF
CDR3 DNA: TGTGCCGGCACAGGGCTGAACACTGAAGCTTTCTTT

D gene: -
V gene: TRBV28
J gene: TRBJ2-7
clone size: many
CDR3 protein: CASTLGETLYEQYF
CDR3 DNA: TGTGCCAGCACCCTCGGGGAAACACTCTACGAGCAGTACTTC

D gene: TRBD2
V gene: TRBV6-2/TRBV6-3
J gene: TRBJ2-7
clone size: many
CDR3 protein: CASSYSRLAGVGEQYF
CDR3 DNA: TGTGCCAGCAGTTACTCAAGACTAGCGGGAGTTGGCGAGCAGTACTTC

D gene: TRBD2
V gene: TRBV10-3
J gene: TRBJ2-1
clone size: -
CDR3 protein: CAISSGTSASYNEQFF
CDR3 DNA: TGTGCCATCAGTTCAGGGACTAGCGCCTCCTACAATGAGCAGTTCTTC

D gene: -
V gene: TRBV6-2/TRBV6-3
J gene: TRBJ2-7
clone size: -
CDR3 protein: CASTNPLPHEQYF
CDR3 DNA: TGTGCCAGTACCAACCCGCTACCCCACGAGCAGTACTTC

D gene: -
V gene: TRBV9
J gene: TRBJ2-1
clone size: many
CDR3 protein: CASSVDGRAGGYNEQFF
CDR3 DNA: TGTGCCAGCAGCGTAGACGGGAGGGCAGGGGGATACAATGAGCAGTTCTTC

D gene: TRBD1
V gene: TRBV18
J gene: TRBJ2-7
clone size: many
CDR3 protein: CASSSGGLGRPLSYEQYF
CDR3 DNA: TGTGCCAGCTCATCAGGGGGATTGGGACGTCCCCTCTCCTACGAGCAGTACTTC

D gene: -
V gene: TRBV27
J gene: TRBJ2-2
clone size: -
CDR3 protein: CASRQLVSTGELFF
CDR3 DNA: TGTGCCAGCAGGCAACTAGTTTCCACCGGGGAACTGTTTTTT